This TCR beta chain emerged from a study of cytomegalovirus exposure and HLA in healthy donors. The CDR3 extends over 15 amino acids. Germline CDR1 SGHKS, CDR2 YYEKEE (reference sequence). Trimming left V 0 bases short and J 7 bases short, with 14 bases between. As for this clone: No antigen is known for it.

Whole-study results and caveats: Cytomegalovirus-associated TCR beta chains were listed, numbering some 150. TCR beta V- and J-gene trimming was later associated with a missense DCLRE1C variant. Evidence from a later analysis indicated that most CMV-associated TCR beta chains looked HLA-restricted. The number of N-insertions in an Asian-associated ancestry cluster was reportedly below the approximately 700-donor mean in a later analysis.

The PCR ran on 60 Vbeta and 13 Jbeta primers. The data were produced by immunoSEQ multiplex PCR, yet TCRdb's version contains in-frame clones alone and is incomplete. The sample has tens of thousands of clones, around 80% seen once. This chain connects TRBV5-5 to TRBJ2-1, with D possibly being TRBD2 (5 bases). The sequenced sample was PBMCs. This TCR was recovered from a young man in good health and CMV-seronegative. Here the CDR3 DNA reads TGTGCCAGCAGCTTGGTAGTCTCCGCGGGTAATGAGCAGTTCTTC. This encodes CASSLVVSAGNEQFF.